Below are 21 T cell receptor beta chains sequenced from a single sample in a study of human T cells and chemical hapten exposure. Regarding time point: pre-sensitization, week 0. Treatment specified: therapeutic diphenylcyclopropenone sensitization with weekly scalp DPC. TCRdb itself ran the RACE reads through MiXCR, one entry per CDR3 protein. Of about 53,000 distinct CDR3 sequences listed, more than 8% were seen once; the top ten hold 8% to 10%. Material: whole blood, obtained in connection with sensitization to the hapten diphenylcyclopropenone (DPC). The receptor source for this set is a man in his forties or fifties with alopecia areata. Some clones in this sample may be carry-over from other donors' samples.

A few counts support this clonotype. This chain uses TRBV29-1 with TRBJ2-3; D remains ambiguous. The CDR3 totals 10 residues. Germline CDR1 reads SQVTM; CDR2 reads ANQGSEA. V shed 4 bases and J shed 4 bases, with 3 bases lying between them. For the CDR3, the DNA is TGCAGCGTTGCCCCAGATACGCAGTATTTT. Translating it yields CSVAPDTQYF.

This clonotype has a handful of counts. The rearrangement joins TRBV12-5 to TRBJ2-1; 7 bases are shared with TRBD2. Trimming took 7 bases from V and 4 from J; bases not matched to a gene: 10. In germline, CDR1 is LGHNT, CDR2 FRNRAP. This CDR3 has 15 residues. CDR3 region: CASAVFPGGYNEQFF. The DNA of the CDR3 is TGTGCTAGTGCCGTTTTCCCGGGGGGTTACAATGAGCAGTTCTTC.

This clonotype was counted between two and nine times. The chain is built from TRBV7-6 and TRBJ1-5; D is undetermined. Germline values: CDR1 SGHVS, CDR2 FNYEAQ. There are 12 residues in the CDR3. V was trimmed by 1 base and J by 5 bases, leaving 3 bases between them. The CDR3 sequence: CASSLGYQPQHF. The CDR3 bases are TGTGCCAGCAGCTTAGGGTATCAGCCCCAGCATTTT.

V usage is TRBV5-5 and J usage is TRBJ2-1; 7 nucleotides agree with TRBD1. Germline trimming cut 2 bases from V and 6 bases from J; bases unmatched to any gene: 5. The CDR3 has 14 amino acids. Germline CDR1 and CDR2: SGHKS and YYEKEE (reference sequence). In DNA form, the CDR3 reads TGTGCCAGCAGCTTACAGGGGACCCTCAATGAGCAGTTCTTC. Its translation is CASSLQGTLNEQFF. Looking up the rest from reference TRBV5-5 and TRBJ2-1 gives the full variable domain: DAGVTQSPTHLIKTRGQQVTLRCSPISGHKSVSWYQQVLGQGPQFIFQYYEKEERGRGNFPDRFSARQFPNYSSELNVNALLLGDSALYLCASSLQGTLNEQFFGPGTRLTVL.

The rearrangement joins TRBV12-3 or TRBV12-4 to TRBJ2-1; TRBD2 matches 9 bases. Unmatched junction bases numbered 12, after V lost 6 bases and J lost 6 bases. The CDR3 length is 16 residues. CDR3 sequence reads: CASSPGQGTSLNEQFF. The CDR3 bases are TGTGCCAGCAGCCCCGGTCAGGGGACTAGCCTCAATGAGCAGTTCTTC.

In this sample, this clonotype turned up a few times. The rearrangement uses TRBV7-3 and TRBJ2-2; the D gene is possibly TRBD2 (6 bases). Germline V CDR1 and CDR2: SGHTA, FQGTGA. V was pared by 5 bases and J by 0 bases, with 10 bases between. This CDR3 contains 15 residues. The CDR3 region is CASSPQRANTGELFF. The CDR3, as DNA: TGTGCCAGCAGCCCTCAGCGGGCGAACACCGGGGAGCTGTTTTTT.

This clonotype came up many times. This chain links TRBV7-2 with TRBJ2-1; 10 bases agree with TRBD2. Looked up from germline, CDR1 is SGHTA and CDR2 is FQGNSA. CDR3 length equals 14 residues. With 2 bases clipped from V and 9 bases from J, the junction kept 4 bases outside the gene matches. CDR3 region: CASSLRLAGVEQFF. Written as DNA, the CDR3 is TGTGCCAGCAGCTTACGACTAGCGGGCGTTGAGCAGTTCTTC.

At least ten counts were recorded for this clonotype. CDR3 coding DNA: TGTGCCAGCAGTTACTCGATGCCGACAGATACGCAGTATTTT. Its translation: CASSYSMPTDTQYF. The chain uses TRBV6-2 or TRBV6-3 and TRBJ2-3; D gene ambiguous. CDR1 is MNHEY, CDR2 SVGEGT, per germline. The CDR3 has 14 amino acids. V was trimmed by 0 bases and J by 3 bases, leaving 7 bases between them.

This clonotype was counted ten times or more. The chain employs TRBV6-2 or TRBV6-3 and TRBJ2-1; 9 bases agree with TRBD2. Germline trimming cut 2 bases from V and 5 bases from J; bases unmatched to any gene: 4. Per germline, CDR1 MNHEY and CDR2 SVGEGT. The CDR3 runs 15 residues. DNA for the CDR3: TGTGCCAGCAGTTACGGCGGGAGGGCCCACAATGAGCAGTTCTTC. The encoded protein is CASSYGGRAHNEQFF.

This clonotype has only a few counts. The chain joins TRBV18 to TRBJ2-7; D is uncertain. The CDR3 loop spans 13 amino acids. The germline V gene has CDR1 KGHSH and CDR2 LQKENI. Trimming stripped 2 bases from V and 1 base from J, with 6 bases between. Here the CDR3 reads CASSPMSSYEQYF. The CDR3 region has the DNA TGTGCCAGCTCACCAATGAGTTCCTACGAGCAGTACTTC.

This clonotype was recorded many times. The DNA of the CDR3 is TGTGCCAGCAGGGACAGGGTGAAAGGGACTGAAGCTTTCTTT. This translates into CASRDRVKGTEAFF. V and J are TRBV12-3 or TRBV12-4 and TRBJ1-1; TRBD1 matches 8 bases. V was pared by 6 bases and J by 5 bases, with 8 bases of the junction left unmatched. This CDR3 comprises 14 residues.

The genes are TRBV7-2 and TRBJ2-1; TRBD2 agrees at 12 bases. This CDR3 is 15 amino acids long. Germline V gene sequence: CDR1 SGHTA, CDR2 FQGNSA. V lost 5 bases, J lost 5 bases, and 4 bases stayed unmatched. CDR3 sequence (DNA): TGTGCCAGCAGCACCGGACTAGCGGGGCACAATGAGCAGTTCTTC. Its translation: CASSTGLAGHNEQFF. The full variable domain, completed using reference TRBV7-2 and TRBJ2-1, is GAGVSQSPSNKVTEKGKDVELRCDPISGHTALYWYRQSLGQGLEFLIYFQGNSAPDKSGLPSDRFSAERTGGSVSTLTIQRTQQEDSAVYLCASSTGLAGHNEQFFGPGTRLTVL.

This clonotype has at least ten counts. The chain combines TRBV20-1 with TRBJ2-3; 10 bases fit TRBD2. CDR1 and CDR2 from the germline V gene are DFQATT and SNEGSKA (reference sequence). The CDR3 is 14 residues long. CDR3 protein: CSTYLAGVKDTQYF. The CDR3 DNA is TGCAGCACCTATCTAGCGGGAGTTAAAGATACGCAGTATTTT.

This clonotype occurred many times. V gene TRBV29-1 combines with J gene TRBJ2-5, with D possibly being TRBD1 or TRBD2 (6 bases each). V was pared by 3 bases and J by 6 bases, with 11 bases between. Germline CDR1 and CDR2: SQVTM and ANQGSEA. There are 12 residues in the CDR3. The CDR3 nucleotides are TGCAGCGTTGAGTTAGGGGGGAAGACCCAGTACTTC. Protein product: CSVELGGKTQYF.

This clonotype was seen many times. The chain couples TRBV5-1 to TRBJ2-3, with unresolved D. V lost 3 bases and J lost 4, with 9 bases in between. This CDR3 has 13 amino acids. Germline CDR1 SGHRS, CDR2 YFSETQ. CDR3 sequence reads: CASSSDEADTQYF. The CDR3 nucleotides read TGCGCCAGCAGCTCCGATGAGGCAGATACGCAGTATTTT. Full variable domain (remainder filled in from reference TRBV5-1 and TRBJ2-3): KAGVTQTPRYLIKTRGQQVTLSCSPISGHRSVSWYQQTPGQGLQFLFEYFSETQRNKGNFPGRFSGRQFSNSRSEMNVSTLELGDSALYLCASSSDEADTQYFGPGTRLTVL.

The chain carries TRBV9 and TRBJ2-7, with 7 bases matching TRBD2. Trimming took 1 base from V and 2 from J; bases not matched to a gene: 3. This CDR3 contains 14 residues. Germline V CDR1 and CDR2: SGDLS, YYNGEE. CDR3 nucleotide sequence: TGTGCCAGCAGCGTACTAGCGGAACCCTACGAGCAGTACTTC. Translated, it gives CASSVLAEPYEQYF. Together with reference TRBV9 and TRBJ2-7, the CDR3 gives the full variable domain: DSGVTQTPKHLITATGQRVTLRCSPRSGDLSVYWYQQSLDQGLQFLIQYYNGEERAKGNILERFSAQQFPDLHSELNLSSLELGDSALYFCASSVLAEPYEQYFGPGTRLTVT.

This clonotype came up once. A read error may explain this, as a much larger clone is one base away. The chain couples TRBV6-2 or TRBV6-3 to TRBJ1-1; D is perhaps TRBD1 (6 bases). The CDR3 totals 14 residues. Germline CDR1 is MNHEY and CDR2 is SVGEGT. CDR3 in DNA: TGTGCCAGCAGAGATCCAGGGGAGAACACTGTAGCTTTCTTT. This gives the protein CASRDPGENTVAFF.

The chain employs TRBV10-3 and TRBJ2-7, with a possible D match to TRBD2 (6 bases). The CDR3 covers 13 residues. V lost 5 bases and J lost 0, with 8 bases in between. CDR1 and CDR2 from the germline V gene are ENHRY and SYGVKD. The CDR3 DNA reads as TGTGCCATCAGTCGCGGGGCCTCCTACGAGCAGTACTTC. It codes for CAISRGASYEQYF.

In its sample, this clonotype was seen a few times. The V gene is TRBV7-9, the J gene TRBJ2-3, with 16 bases that match TRBD2. CDR3 length: 18 amino acids. Germline V gives CDR1 SEHNR, CDR2 FQNEAQ (reference sequence). Trimming removed 5 bases from V and 3 bases from J; junction bases left unmatched: 8. The CDR3, as DNA: TGTGCCAGCAGCCCTTACCCGGGACTAGCGGGGGGGACAGATACGCAGTATTTT. This encodes CASSPYPGLAGGTDTQYF. The variable domain in full, completed from reference TRBV7-9 and TRBJ2-3, reads DTGVSQNPRHKITKRGQNVTFRCDPISEHNRLYWYRQTLGQGPEFLTYFQNEAQLEKSRLLSDRFSAERPKGSFSTLEIQRTEQGDSAMYLCASSPYPGLAGGTDTQYFGPGTRLTVL.

This clonotype was seen only a few times. The chain joins TRBV7-2 to TRBJ2-7, with 7 positions matching TRBD1. V was pared by 1 base and J by 3 bases, with 3 bases of the junction left unmatched. The CDR3 runs 14 residues. Germline values: CDR1 SGHTA, CDR2 FQGNSA. CDR3 nucleotide sequence: TGTGCCAGCAGCTTAGTAGGGGACAGCTACGAGCAGTACTTC. The encoded protein is CASSLVGDSYEQYF.

This clonotype was seen many times. The chain is built from TRBV7-2 and TRBJ2-5; D call uncertain. This CDR3 has 13 residues. V lost 4 bases and J 5 bases, leaving 11 bases between the germline ends. Germline V gene data show CDR1 as SGHTA and CDR2 as FQGNSA. The CDR3 protein is CASSSVRQETQYF. The CDR3 DNA reads TGTGCCAGCAGCTCCGTCCGGCAGGAGACCCAGTACTTC.